The 9 T cell receptor beta chains below all came from one sample that was sequenced in a study of cytomegalovirus exposure and HLA in healthy donors (dated by TCRdb to the late 2010s). The library was prepared using the immunoSEQ multiplex PCR assay. For the multiplex PCR, a mixture combining 60 forward primers for TCR Vbeta segments and 13 reverse primers for TCR Jbeta segments was used. TCRdb holds this immuneACCESS table with in-frame rearrangements only. Some clones are missing; in checked studies, unresolved V genes explain under half, and the rest has no known cause. In all, the sample holds just under 150,000 clones, and roughly 80% of those were seen once. Under 3.5% of the sample lies in the top ten. The specimen sequenced was PBMCs. These receptors were taken from a woman aged 25 to 39 in good health and CMV-seronegative.

The rearrangement uses TRBV19 and TRBJ2-5, with a tentative D call TRBD1 (6 bases). TRBJ2-7 matches the DNA end more closely, so the J call is doubtful. The germline V gene has CDR1 LNHDA and CDR2 SQIVND (reference sequence). This CDR3 spans 18 amino acids. The CDR3 DNA reads TGTGCCAGTAGTATCGAGAAACTGGGACCGAGGGGGTCCTACGAGCAGTACTTC. Translating it yields CASSIEKLGPRGSYEQYF.

The chain is built from TRBV5-1 and TRBJ2-5; 9 bases agree with TRBD1. The V and J ends lost 4 bases and 2 bases, in that order; junction bases with no gene match: 6. Per the germline V gene, CDR1 is SGHRS and CDR2 is YFSETQ. This CDR3 is 15 amino acids long. The CDR3 DNA is TGCGCCAGCAGCCCGGGACAGGGACATCAAGAGACCCAGTACTTC. Its protein is CASSPGQGHQETQYF.

The chain is built from TRBV30 and TRBJ1-2, with D tentatively TRBD1 (5 bases). The length of the CDR3 is 14 residues. Trimming shortened V by 1 base and J by 4 bases, and 13 bases separated the two germline ends. CDR1 and CDR2 (germline): GTSNPN, SVGIG (reference sequence). The CDR3 DNA sequence: TGTGCCTGGAGTGGGGGGGGTTGGGGCTATGGCTACACCTTC. Protein: CAWSGGGWGYGYTF. Full variable domain (rest looked up from reference TRBV30 and TRBJ1-2): SQTIHQWPATLVQPVGSPLSLECTVEGTSNPNLYWYRQAAGRGLQLLFYSVGIGQISSEVPQNLSASRPQDRQFILSSKKLLLSDSGFYLCAWSGGGWGYGYTFGSGTRLTVV.

This clone has only a few counts. This chain uses TRBV6-6 with TRBJ1-1, with D tentatively TRBD1 (6 bases). Germline values: CDR1 MNHNY, CDR2 SVGAGI (reference sequence). Trimming took off 6 bases at V and 3 bases at J, with 17 bases between the two ends. The CDR3 spans 15 residues. CDR3 nucleotide sequence: TGTGCCAGCAGACGACCTACAGAGGGGGACACTGAAGCTTTCTTT. This gives the protein CASRRPTEGDTEAFF.

In DNA, the CDR3 is TGCGCCAGCAGCACAGGGACTAGCGGGACCCCACGCTACGAGCAGTACTTC. Amino acid sequence: CASSTGTSGTPRYEQYF. The chain couples TRBV5-1 to TRBJ2-7; 13 bases are a match to TRBD2. The V gene end was trimmed by 4 bases and the J gene end by 3 bases; junction bases not matched to a gene: 10. Germline V gene data show CDR1 as SGHRS and CDR2 as YFSETQ. The CDR3 length is 17 residues.

This chain uses TRBV5-1 with TRBJ1-2; TRBD1 aligns across 7 bases. From germline, CDR1 is SGHRS and CDR2 YFSETQ. V was pared by 3 bases and J by 8 bases, with 10 bases of the junction left unmatched. This CDR3 spans 14 amino acids. CDR3 loop: CASSSSDRVGGYTF. DNA of the CDR3: TGCGCCAGCAGCTCTTCAGACAGGGTCGGCGGCTACACCTTC.

The rearrangement uses TRBV5-1 and TRBJ2-1, with 11 bases that match TRBD2. Looked up from germline, CDR1 is SGHRS and CDR2 is YFSETQ. The CDR3 has 14 residues. J was trimmed by 7 bases and V by 5 bases; bases with no gene match: 5. CDR3 bases: TGCGCCAGCAGATCCTTAGCGGGGGGGAATGAGCAGTTCTTC. As protein: CASRSLAGGNEQFF.

The genes are TRBV19 and TRBJ1-6, with 9 positions matching TRBD1. Germline CDR1 and CDR2: LNHDA and SQIVND (reference sequence). CDR3 length equals 15 residues. Germline trimming cut 5 bases from V and 10 bases from J; bases unmatched to any gene: 9. The CDR3 DNA reads as TGTGCCAGTAGTTTCTCCGACAGGGGGACCTCACCCCTCCACTTT. This encodes CASSFSDRGTSPLHF. The full variable domain, rest sourced from reference TRBV19 and TRBJ1-6, is DGGITQSPKYLFRKEGQNVTLSCEQNLNHDAMYWYRQDPGQGLRLIYYSQIVNDFQKGDIAEGYSVSREKKESFPLTVTSAQKNPTAFYLCASSFSDRGTSPLHFGNGTRLTVT.

This chain connects TRBV9 to TRBJ1-2, with D possibly TRBD1 on 6 matching bases. Trimming pared 2 bases from V and 5 bases from J, leaving 19 bases between. Germline V lookup: CDR1 SGDLS, CDR2 YYNGEE. The CDR3 runs 16 residues. CDR3 protein: CASSVDRRGEVYGYTF. In DNA, the CDR3 is TGTGCCAGCAGCGTTGATCGCAGGGGCGAGGTATATGGCTACACCTTC.